This TCR beta chain derives from a study of blood T cell repertoires in COVID-19. Libraries were prepared by immunoSEQ multiplex PCR; TCRdb keeps only in-frame clonotypes and omits some of them. The repertoire holds some 58,000 clones, almost 95% seen once, with around 4.6% in the top ten. From germline, CDR1 is SGHTA and CDR2 FQGNSA. CDR3 size: 14 residues. The V and J ends lost 1 base and 6 bases respectively, with 12 bases between them. Source material: peripheral blood. The chain links TRBV7-2 to TRBJ2-5; tentatively, D is TRBD2 (6 bases). The sequence derives from a man aged 45-60 years with active COVID-19. Here the CDR3 reads CASSLEAGWKTQYF. CDR3 nucleotide sequence: TGTGCCAGCAGCTTAGAGGCGGGGTGGAAGACCCAGTACTTC. Together with reference TRBV7-2 and TRBJ2-5, the CDR3 gives the full variable domain: GAGVSQSPSNKVTEKGKDVELRCDPISGHTALYWYRQSLGQGLEFLIYFQGNSAPDKSGLPSDRFSAERTGGSVSTLTIQRTQQEDSAVYLCASSLEAGWKTQYFGPGTRLLVL.